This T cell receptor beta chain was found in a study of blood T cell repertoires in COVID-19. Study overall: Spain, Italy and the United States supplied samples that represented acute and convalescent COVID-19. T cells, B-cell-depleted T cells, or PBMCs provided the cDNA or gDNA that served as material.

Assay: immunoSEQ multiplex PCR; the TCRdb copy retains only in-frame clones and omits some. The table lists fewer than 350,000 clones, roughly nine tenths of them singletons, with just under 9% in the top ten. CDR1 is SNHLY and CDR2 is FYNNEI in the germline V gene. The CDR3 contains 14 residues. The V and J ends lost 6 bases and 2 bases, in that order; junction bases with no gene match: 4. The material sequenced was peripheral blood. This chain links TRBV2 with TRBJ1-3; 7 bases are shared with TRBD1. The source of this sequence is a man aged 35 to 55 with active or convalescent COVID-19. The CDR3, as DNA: TGTGCCAGCAGAGGTGGACAGGCTGGAAACACCATATATTTT. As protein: CASRGGQAGNTIYF.